The 2 T cell receptor beta chains presented below share a single source sample, sequenced in a study of T cell repertoires in cytomegalovirus infection. In TCRdb, the reads were re-called with MiXCR into one record per CDR3 protein. The sample has 550,000 to 700,000 distinct CDR3 sequences, 35% to 50% seen once. Antigens for these TCRs are unknown. Sequences were derived from cultured PBMCs, sampled from culture after CMV antigen stimulation. Receptors were obtained from a human donor in good health (CMV status not recorded). Some clones in this sample may be carry-over from other donors' samples.

The CDR3 protein is CASSETLTAQYF. Written as DNA, the CDR3 is TGTGCCAGCAGTGAAACCCTGACAGCCCAGTACTTC. The chain joins TRBV6-1 to TRBJ2-5, with D tentatively TRBD1 (5 bases). Germline CDR1 MNHNS, CDR2 SASEGT. V lost 2 bases to trimming and J lost 9 bases, with 10 bases between them. This CDR3 is 12 amino acids long.

The table lists this clonotype with a few counts. V usage is TRBV6-1 and J usage is TRBJ2-1, with TRBD1 matching 10 bases. The CDR3 has 15 residues. From germline, CDR1 is MNHNS and CDR2 SASEGT. Trimming at V came to 1 base and at J to 4 bases, leaving 1 base not matched to a gene. The CDR3 region has the DNA TGTGCCAGCAGTGAAGGGGACAGGGGATACAATGAGCAGTTCTTC. This sequence encodes CASSEGDRGYNEQFF.